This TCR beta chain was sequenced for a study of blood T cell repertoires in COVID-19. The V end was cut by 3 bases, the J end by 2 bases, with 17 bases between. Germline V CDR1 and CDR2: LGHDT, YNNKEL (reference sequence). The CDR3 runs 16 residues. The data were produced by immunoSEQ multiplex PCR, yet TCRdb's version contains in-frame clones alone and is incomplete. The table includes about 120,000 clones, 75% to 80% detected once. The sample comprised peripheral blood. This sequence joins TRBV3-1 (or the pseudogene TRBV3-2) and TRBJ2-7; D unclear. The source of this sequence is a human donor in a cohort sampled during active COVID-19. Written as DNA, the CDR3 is TGTGCCAGCAGCCACCCGTTCGACGGAGTCGCCTACGAGCAGTACTTC. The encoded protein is CASSHPFDGVAYEQYF.